Shown below are 9 T cell receptor beta chains from a single sample sequenced in a study of graft-versus-host responses after intestinal transplantation. These receptors lack a known antigen. Data came from immunoSEQ multiplex PCR; TCRdb stores just in-frame clones and leaves some out. The sample includes about 100,000 clones, 87% of them seen just once. The sequenced sample was unstimulated CD4+ T cells sorted from spleen or lymph node cells, obtained before intestinal transplant. These receptors were taken from a human donor who received an intestinal transplant.

This clone came up once. This sequence joins TRBV12-5 and TRBJ2-3; 8 nucleotides match TRBD2. The CDR3 has 15 amino acids. Germline-derived CDR1 and CDR2 are LGHNT and FRNRAP. V lost 5 bases and J lost 6; bases outside the gene matches: 10. The CDR3 spells CASGPTSGQRDTQYF. The CDR3, as DNA: TGTGCTAGTGGTCCCACTAGCGGCCAGCGGGATACGCAGTATTTT.

This chain uses TRBV30 with TRBJ2-2, with 7 positions matching TRBD2. The CDR3 is made up of 11 amino acids. The V and J ends lost 5 bases and 6 bases, in that order; junction bases with no gene match: 0. CDR1 GTSNPN and CDR2 SVGIG come from the germline V gene (reference sequence). This chain's CDR3 is CAWGLAGELFF. CDR3 in DNA: TGTGCCTGGGGACTAGCCGGGGAGCTGTTTTTT.

The gene calls are TRBV6-5 and TRBJ1-6; D unclear. Per the germline V gene, CDR1 is MNHEY and CDR2 is SVGAGI. The V end lost 6 bases, the J end lost 8 bases, and 11 bases lay between the germline ends. This CDR3 region has 13 residues. As DNA, the CDR3 is TGTGCCAGCAGGGAGGACGGTTATTCACCCCTCCACTTT. Its protein is CASREDGYSPLHF.

The J gene is TRBJ2-5, the V gene TRBV25-1; 9 positions match TRBD2. Germline loops: CDR1 MGHDK, CDR2 SYGVNS. The V and J ends lost 2 bases and 5 bases, in that order; junction bases with no gene match: 6. CDR3 size: 15 residues. CDR3 protein: CASSESGGIRETQYF. CDR3 nucleotides: TGTGCCAGCAGTGAAAGCGGGGGGATTAGGGAGACCCAGTACTTC.

This clone was counted once. The same CDR3 is also encoded by other DNA sequences in this sample. The V and J genes are TRBV5-1 and TRBJ1-3; D unclear. Trimming took off 1 base at V and 0 bases at J, with 5 bases between the two ends. CDR3 size: 14 residues. Germline V gene sequence: CDR1 SGHRS, CDR2 YFSETQ. The DNA of the CDR3 is TGCGCCAGCAGCTTGTCTGGCTCTGGAAACACCATATATTTT. It specifies CASSLSGSGNTIYF.

The gene calls are TRBV7-3 and TRBJ2-5, with D possibly TRBD2 on 6 matching bases. Trimming took off 7 bases at V and 2 bases at J, with 23 bases between the two ends. The CDR3 contains 17 residues. Germline V lookup: CDR1 SGHTA, CDR2 FQGTGA. The CDR3, as DNA: TGTGCCAGCACCCCGGGTAGCGGCAGAACGGGACAAGAGACCCAGTACTTC. It specifies CASTPGSGRTGQETQYF.

The CDR3, as DNA: TGTGCCAGCACCCCCGGGCCATACAATGAGCAGTTCTTC. Encoded protein: CASTPGPYNEQFF. This chain connects TRBV11-1 to TRBJ2-1; D remains ambiguous. Germline CDR1 and CDR2: SGHAT and FQDESV (reference sequence). The CDR3 sequence is 13 residues long. V lost 7 bases and J lost 4, with 11 bases in between.

V usage is TRBV5-4 and J usage is TRBJ1-3; TRBD1 matches 9 bases. This CDR3 has 18 residues. V was pared by 0 bases and J by 4 bases, with 11 bases of the junction left unmatched. Per the germline V gene, CDR1 is SGHNT and CDR2 is YYREEE (reference sequence). CDR3 sequence: CASSLERTRTGVGNTIYF. CDR3 DNA: TGTGCCAGCAGCTTGGAACGCACCCGGACAGGGGTAGGAAACACCATATATTTT.

The CDR3 coding sequence is TGCGCCAGCAGCCAACCGGTTAGAGGCGCCTTGACCGGGGAGCTGTTTTTT. Translating gives CASSQPVRGALTGELFF. The V gene is TRBV4-1, the J gene TRBJ2-2; D remains ambiguous. This CDR3 has 17 amino acids. Looked up from germline, CDR1 is MGHRA and CDR2 is YSYEKL. Trimming removed 2 bases at V and 5 bases at J, with 18 bases between.